The next 4 T cell receptor beta chains were all read from a single sample in a study of cytomegalovirus exposure and HLA in healthy donors (dated by TCRdb to about 2017). Library preparation used the immunoSEQ multiplex PCR assay. For the multiplex PCR, a mixture combining 60 forward primers for TCR Vbeta segments and 13 reverse primers for TCR Jbeta segments was used. Held by TCRdb, this immuneACCESS table contains in-frame sequences only and omits some clones. Under half of the omission traces to an unresolved V gene where checked; the cause of the rest is unknown. This sample holds approximately 150,000 clones; 65% to 85% were observed only once. The ten largest clones represent around 1.5% of the sample. The sequenced material came from PBMCs. All receptors come from a woman aged 18-29 years in good health and CMV-seronegative.

The V call is TRBV4-1, the J call TRBJ1-1; no definite D call. Trimming shortened V by 5 bases and J by 1 base, and 11 bases separated the two germline ends. The germline gives CDR1 MGHRA, CDR2 YSYEKL. CDR3 length: 14 residues. The CDR3 loop is CASSETDPNTEAFF. The CDR3 DNA follows: TGCGCCAGCAGCGAAACAGATCCGAACACTGAAGCTTTCTTT.

The sample holds a few counts of this clone. The chain recombines TRBV29-1 with TRBJ2-3; 9 bases are shared with TRBD2. The CDR3 contains 13 residues. CDR1 and CDR2 (germline): SQVTM, ANQGSEA. Germline trimming cut 4 bases from V and 3 bases from J; bases unmatched to any gene: 2. Written as DNA, the CDR3 is TGCAGCGTTGGGACTAGCGAAACAGATACGCAGTATTTT. Protein: CSVGTSETDTQYF.

The chain links TRBV30 to TRBJ1-4, with D hard to call. The CDR3 totals 12 residues. Germline assignment: CDR1 GTSNPN and CDR2 SVGIG (reference sequence). The CDR3 is CAFTRMGEKLFF. As DNA, the CDR3 is TGTGCGTTTACCCGGATGGGCGAAAAACTGTTTTTT.

This clone was seen more than once but under ten times. The V call is TRBV27, the J call TRBJ2-7, with 10 bases fitting TRBD2. Germline-derived CDR1 and CDR2 are MNHEY and SMNVEV (reference sequence). V dropped 6 bases and J dropped 2; count of bases not matched to a gene: 4. The CDR3 is 14 amino acids. This chain's CDR3 is CASRGLASTYEQYF. CDR3 in DNA: TGTGCCAGCAGGGGACTAGCGAGTACCTACGAGCAGTACTTC.